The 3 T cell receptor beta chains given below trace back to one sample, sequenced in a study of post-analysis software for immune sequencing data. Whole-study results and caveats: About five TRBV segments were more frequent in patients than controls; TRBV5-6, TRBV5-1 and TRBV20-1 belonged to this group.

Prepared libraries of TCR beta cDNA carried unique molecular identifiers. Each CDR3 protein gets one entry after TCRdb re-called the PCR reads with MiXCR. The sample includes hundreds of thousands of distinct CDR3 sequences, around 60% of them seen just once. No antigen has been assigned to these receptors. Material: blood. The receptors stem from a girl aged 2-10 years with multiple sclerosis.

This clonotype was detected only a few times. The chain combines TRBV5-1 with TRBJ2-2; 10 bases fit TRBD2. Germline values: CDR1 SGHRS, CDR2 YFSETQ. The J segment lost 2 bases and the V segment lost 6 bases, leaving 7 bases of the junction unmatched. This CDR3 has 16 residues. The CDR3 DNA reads TGCGCCAGCAACTCTTCTAGCGGGGGTAACACCGGGGAGCTGTTTTTT. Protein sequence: CASNSSSGGNTGELFF.

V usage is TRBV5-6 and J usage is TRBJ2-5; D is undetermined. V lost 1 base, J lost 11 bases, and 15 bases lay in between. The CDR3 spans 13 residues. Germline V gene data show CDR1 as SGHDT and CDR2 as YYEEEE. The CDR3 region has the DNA TGTGCCAGCAGCTTGTGGCGGCGAGATGAGCAGTACTTC. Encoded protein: CASSLWRRDEQYF.

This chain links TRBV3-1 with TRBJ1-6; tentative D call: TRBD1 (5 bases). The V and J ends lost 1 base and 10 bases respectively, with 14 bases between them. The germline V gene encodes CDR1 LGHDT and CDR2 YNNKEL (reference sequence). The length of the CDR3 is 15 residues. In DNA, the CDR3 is TGTGCCAGCAGCCAAGTGGGCCAGGGTGGATCACCCCTCCACTTT. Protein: CASSQVGQGGSPLHF.